A single sample gave rise to the 3 T cell receptor beta chains below, sequenced in a study of shared clonotypes between healthy human individuals. Sequencing was performed with immunoSEQ multiplex PCR; in TCRdb, only in-frame clones are kept and a portion is missing. The sample holds some 530,000 clones, almost 80% seen once. Sequenced: PBMCs. The receptors originated from a woman in her forties in good health. Some clones in this sample may be carry-over from other donors' samples.

V is TRBV11-2 and J is TRBJ1-6; a weak D match, TRBD1 (6 bases). The V and J ends lost 5 bases and 10 bases respectively, with 15 bases between them. This CDR3 region has 14 residues. Germline lookup yields CDR1 SGHAT and CDR2 FQNNGV. The DNA of the CDR3 is TGTGCCAGCAGCGAAAACAGGGAAGGATCACCCCTCCACTTT. Its translation: CASSENREGSPLHF.

This chain uses TRBV7-9 with TRBJ2-2, with 9 bases matching TRBD2. Per germline, CDR1 SEHNR and CDR2 FQNEAQ (reference sequence). The CDR3 has 16 residues. V was pared by 4 bases and J by 3 bases, with 6 bases of the junction left unmatched. CDR3 DNA sequence: TGTGCCAGCAGCTCCTTAGCGGGAGAGGACACCGGGGAGCTGTTTTTT. The encoded protein is CASSSLAGEDTGELFF.

Remarks on this clone: A much larger clone differs from this one at a single base, so this may be a read error. The chain recombines TRBV2 with TRBJ2-5; D ambiguous. The DNA end is a closer match to TRBJ2-7, so the J assignment may be wrong. The V gene's germline CDR1 is SNHLY and CDR2 FYNNEI. There are 11 residues in the CDR3. The CDR3 DNA is TGTGCCAGCAGTTTAACTTACGAGCAGTACTTC. Encoded protein: CASSLTYEQYF.